This entry describes one T cell receptor (beta chain). The antigen remains unidentified. The data were obtained in a study of HIV-infected patients and healthy controls. Findings of the study overall: Compared with controls, mean Gini indices were significantly raised in HIV-infected repertoires, possibly indicating oligoclonality.

The repertoire came from unfractionated whole blood and reflected all unsorted peripheral T cells. Alpha and beta constant-region primers primed reverse transcription of around 500 ng RNA. Alpha and beta chain libraries were made separately by chain-specific third strand synthesis with multiplexing indices. TCRdb re-called the 5' RACE reads with MiXCR, one entry per CDR3 protein. The table has more than 15,000 distinct CDR3 sequences, 9.5% to 15% seen once. The sample comprised blood. The source is an adult in good health.

The CDR3 DNA follows: TGCAGCGTTGGACAGACCAACACCGGGGAGCTGTTTTTT. This sequence encodes CSVGQTNTGELFF. This chain links TRBV29-1 with TRBJ2-2, with D possibly TRBD1 on 5 matching bases. Germline V gene lookup returns CDR1 SQVTM and CDR2 ANQGSEA. There are 13 residues in the CDR3. V gave up 4 bases and J gave up 2 bases, with 8 bases separating them.